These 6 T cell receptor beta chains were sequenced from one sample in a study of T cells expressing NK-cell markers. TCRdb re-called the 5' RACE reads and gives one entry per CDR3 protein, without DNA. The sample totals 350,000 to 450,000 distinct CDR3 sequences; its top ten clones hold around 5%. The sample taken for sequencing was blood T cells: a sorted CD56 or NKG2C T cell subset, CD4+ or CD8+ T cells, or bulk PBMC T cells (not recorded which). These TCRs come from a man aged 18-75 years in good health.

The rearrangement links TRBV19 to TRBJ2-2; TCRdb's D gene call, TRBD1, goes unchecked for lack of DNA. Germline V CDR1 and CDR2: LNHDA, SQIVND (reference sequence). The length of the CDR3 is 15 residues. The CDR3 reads CASRVGGANTGELFF. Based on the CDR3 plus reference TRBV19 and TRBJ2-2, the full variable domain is DGGITQSPKYLFRKEGQNVTLSCEQNLNHDAMYWYRQDPGQGLRLIYYSQIVNDFQKGDIAEGYSVSREKKESFPLTVTSAQKNPTAFYLCASRVGGANTGELFFGEGSRLTVL.

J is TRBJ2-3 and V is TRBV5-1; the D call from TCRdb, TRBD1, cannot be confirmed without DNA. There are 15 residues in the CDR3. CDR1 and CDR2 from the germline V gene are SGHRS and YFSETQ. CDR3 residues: CASNSGDRTTSSPYF.

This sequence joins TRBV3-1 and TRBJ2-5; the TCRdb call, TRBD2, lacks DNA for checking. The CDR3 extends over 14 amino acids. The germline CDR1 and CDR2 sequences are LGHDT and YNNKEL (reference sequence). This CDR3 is CASRTGGGGETQYF.

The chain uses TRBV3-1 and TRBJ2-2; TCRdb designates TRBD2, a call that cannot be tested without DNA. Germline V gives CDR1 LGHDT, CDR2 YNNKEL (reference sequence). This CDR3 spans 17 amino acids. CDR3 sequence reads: CASSLWLAGGNTGELFF.

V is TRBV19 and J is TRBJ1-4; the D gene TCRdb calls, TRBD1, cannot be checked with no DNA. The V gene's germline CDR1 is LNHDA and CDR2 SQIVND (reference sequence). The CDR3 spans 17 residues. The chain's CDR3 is CASSIIIDSRTPEKLFF.

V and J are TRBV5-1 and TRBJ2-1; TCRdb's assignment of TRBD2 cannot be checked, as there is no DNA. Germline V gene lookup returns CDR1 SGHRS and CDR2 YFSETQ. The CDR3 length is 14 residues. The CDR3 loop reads CASSWGDEYNEQFF.